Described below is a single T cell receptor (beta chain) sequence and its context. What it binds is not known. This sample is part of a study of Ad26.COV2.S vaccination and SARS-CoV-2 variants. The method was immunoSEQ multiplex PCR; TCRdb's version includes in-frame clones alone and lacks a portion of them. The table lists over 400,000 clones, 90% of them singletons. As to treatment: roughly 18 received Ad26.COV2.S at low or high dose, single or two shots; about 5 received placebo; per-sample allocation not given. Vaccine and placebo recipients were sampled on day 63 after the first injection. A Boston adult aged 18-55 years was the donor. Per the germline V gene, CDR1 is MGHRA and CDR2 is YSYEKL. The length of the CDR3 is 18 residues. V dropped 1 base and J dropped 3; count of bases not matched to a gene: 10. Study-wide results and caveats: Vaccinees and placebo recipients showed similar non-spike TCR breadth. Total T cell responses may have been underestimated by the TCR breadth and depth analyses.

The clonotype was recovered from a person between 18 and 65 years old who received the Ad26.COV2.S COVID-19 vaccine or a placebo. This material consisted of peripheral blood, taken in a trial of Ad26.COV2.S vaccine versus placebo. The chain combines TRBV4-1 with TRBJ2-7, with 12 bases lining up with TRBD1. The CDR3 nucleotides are TGCGCCAGCAGCCAAGGTTCCCTGGGACAGGGGGCGAACTACGAGCAGTACTTC. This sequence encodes CASSQGSLGQGANYEQYF.